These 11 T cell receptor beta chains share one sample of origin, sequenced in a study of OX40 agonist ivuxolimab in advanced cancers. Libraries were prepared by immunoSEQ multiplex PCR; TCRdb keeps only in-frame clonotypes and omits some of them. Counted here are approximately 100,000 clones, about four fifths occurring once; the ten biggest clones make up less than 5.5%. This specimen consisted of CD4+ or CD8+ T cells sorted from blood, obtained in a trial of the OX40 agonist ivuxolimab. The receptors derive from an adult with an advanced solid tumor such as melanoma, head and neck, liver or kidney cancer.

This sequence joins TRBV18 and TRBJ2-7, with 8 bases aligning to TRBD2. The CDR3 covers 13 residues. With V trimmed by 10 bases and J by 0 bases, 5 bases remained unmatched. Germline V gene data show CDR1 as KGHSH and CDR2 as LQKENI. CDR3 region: CATQRGNSYEQYF. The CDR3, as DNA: TGTGCCACGCAGCGGGGGAACTCCTACGAGCAGTACTTC.

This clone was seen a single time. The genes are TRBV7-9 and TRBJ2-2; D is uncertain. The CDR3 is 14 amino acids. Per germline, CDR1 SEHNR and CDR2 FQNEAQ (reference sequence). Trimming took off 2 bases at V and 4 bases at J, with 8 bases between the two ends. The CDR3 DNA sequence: TGTGCCAGCAGCTTACCCCTAAGCACCGGGGAGCTGTTTTTT. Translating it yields CASSLPLSTGELFF.

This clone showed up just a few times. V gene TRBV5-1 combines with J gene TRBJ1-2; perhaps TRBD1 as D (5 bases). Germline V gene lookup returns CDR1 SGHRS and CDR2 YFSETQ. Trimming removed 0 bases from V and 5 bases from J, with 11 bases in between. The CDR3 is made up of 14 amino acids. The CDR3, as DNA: TGCGCCAGCAGCTTGGGACAGCAGCTTTATGGCTACACCTTC. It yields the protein CASSLGQQLYGYTF.

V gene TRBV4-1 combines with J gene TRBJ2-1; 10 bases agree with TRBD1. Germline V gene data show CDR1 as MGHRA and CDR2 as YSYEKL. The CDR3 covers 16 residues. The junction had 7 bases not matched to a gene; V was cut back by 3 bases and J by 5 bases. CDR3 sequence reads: CASSHSGQGRHNEQFF. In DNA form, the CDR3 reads TGCGCCAGCAGCCACTCGGGACAGGGGAGGCACAATGAGCAGTTCTTC.

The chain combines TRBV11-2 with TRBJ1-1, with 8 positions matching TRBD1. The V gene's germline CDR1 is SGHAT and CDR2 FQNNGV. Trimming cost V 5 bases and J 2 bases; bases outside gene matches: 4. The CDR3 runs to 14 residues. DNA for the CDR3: TGTGCCAGCAGCCGGACAGGGAGTAACACTGAAGCTTTCTTT. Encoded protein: CASSRTGSNTEAFF.

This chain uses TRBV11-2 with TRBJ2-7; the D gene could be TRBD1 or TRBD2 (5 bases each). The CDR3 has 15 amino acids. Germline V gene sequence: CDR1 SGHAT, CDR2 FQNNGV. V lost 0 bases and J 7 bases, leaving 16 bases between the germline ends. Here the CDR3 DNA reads TGTGCCAGCAGCTTAGATGGGGCGCGGGTGGAGGAGCAGTACTTC. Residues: CASSLDGARVEEQYF.

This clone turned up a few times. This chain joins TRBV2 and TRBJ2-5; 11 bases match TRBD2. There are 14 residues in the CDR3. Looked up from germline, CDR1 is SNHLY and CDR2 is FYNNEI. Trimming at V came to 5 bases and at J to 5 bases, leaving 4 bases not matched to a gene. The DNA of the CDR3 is TGTGCCAGCAGTTATATAGCGGGAGGGGAGACCCAGTACTTC. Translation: CASSYIAGGETQYF.

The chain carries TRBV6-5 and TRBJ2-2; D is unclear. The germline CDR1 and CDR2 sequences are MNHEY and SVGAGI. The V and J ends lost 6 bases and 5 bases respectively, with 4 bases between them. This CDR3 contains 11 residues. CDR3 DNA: TGTGCCAGCAGAGGGACCGGGGAGCTGTTTTTT. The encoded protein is CASRGTGELFF.

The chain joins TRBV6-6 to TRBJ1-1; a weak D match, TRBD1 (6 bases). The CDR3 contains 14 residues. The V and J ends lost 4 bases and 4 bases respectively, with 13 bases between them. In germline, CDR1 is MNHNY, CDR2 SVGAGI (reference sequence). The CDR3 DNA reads TGTGCCAGCAGTTCCCGGACAGCGGGCACTGAAGCTTTCTTT. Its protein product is CASSSRTAGTEAFF.

The CDR3 bases are TGTGCCAGTACCACGGCCGCACAGGCCTACAATGAGCAGTTCTTC. It yields the protein CASTTAAQAYNEQFF. The rearrangement joins TRBV19 to TRBJ2-1, with D maybe TRBD1 (5 bases). The ends were cut back, 7 bases at V and 2 bases at J, with 15 bases in the middle. This CDR3 region has 15 residues. Per the germline V gene, CDR1 is LNHDA and CDR2 is SQIVND (reference sequence).

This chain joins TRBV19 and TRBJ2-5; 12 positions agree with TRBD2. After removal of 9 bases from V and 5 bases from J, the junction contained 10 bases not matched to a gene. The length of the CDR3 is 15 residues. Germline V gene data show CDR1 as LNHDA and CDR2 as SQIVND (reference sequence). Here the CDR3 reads CASSSRTSGMETQYF. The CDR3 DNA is TGTGCCAGCAGTTCCCGGACTAGCGGGATGGAGACCCAGTACTTC.